The next 28 T cell receptor beta chains were all read from a single sample in a study of T cell clusters in autoimmune cytopenias. TRB was amplified from about 270 ng of peripheral blood genomic DNA per sample. One tube held mixed TRB-A and TRB-B primer pools for touch-down PCR. TCRdb reprocessed the multiplex PCR reads, keeping one entry per CDR3 protein, no DNA. The sample has around 4,000 distinct CDR3 sequences; the top ten hold more than 14%. Material for sequencing was peripheral blood. Receptors originate from a human donor with an autoimmune cytopenia or autoimmune hepatitis (not recorded which).

The rearrangement joins TRBV12-3 or TRBV12-4 to TRBJ1-1. The CDR3 contains 12 residues. The CDR3: CASSFRNTEAFF.

The chain combines TRBV11-1 with TRBJ2-1; TCRdb's D call, TRBD2, is unchecked because there is no DNA. Germline-derived CDR1 and CDR2 are SGHAT and FQDESV (reference sequence). The CDR3 length is 15 residues. The CDR3 is CASSQPGLANNEQFF.

The J gene is TRBJ1-2, the V gene TRBV19. The CDR3 is made up of 12 amino acids. Germline V gives CDR1 LNHDA, CDR2 SQIVND (reference sequence). CDR3 residues: CASTKTDAGYTF.

This rearrangement joins TRBV20-1 to TRBJ2-1; lacking DNA, the TRBD2 call made by TCRdb goes unchecked. Germline V CDR1 and CDR2: DFQATT, SNEGSKA (reference sequence). The CDR3 spans 16 residues. The CDR3 protein is CSARAPSLAGGREQFF.

The genes are TRBV27 and TRBJ2-7; TCRdb reports TRBD1, a call that lacks DNA to check it against. CDR3 size: 15 residues. The germline V gene has CDR1 MNHEY and CDR2 SMNVEV (reference sequence). The CDR3 spells CASSPRTGSSYEQYF.

V usage is TRBV27 and J usage is TRBJ1-4; absent DNA, TCRdb's TRBD1 call cannot be checked. The CDR3 length is 16 residues. Germline V gene lookup returns CDR1 MNHEY and CDR2 SMNVEV (reference sequence). CDR3 loop: CASSFLGSGAYEKLFF.

This clonotype is called medium-sized based on its frequency. The chain is built from TRBV29-1 and TRBJ2-1; the D call of TRBD1 rests on TCRdb alone, since no DNA is present to check it. The CDR3 consists of 13 residues. CDR1 and CDR2 (germline): SQVTM, ANQGSEA. CDR3 region: CSVEPGTNNEQFF.

This chain connects TRBV27 to TRBJ2-7. Germline assignment: CDR1 MNHEY and CDR2 SMNVEV (reference sequence). The CDR3 runs 15 residues. This CDR3 reads CASSLSSGTSYEQYF.

The chain links TRBV6-5 to TRBJ2-3; the TCRdb call, TRBD1, lacks DNA for checking. There are 13 residues in the CDR3. Germline-derived CDR1 and CDR2 are MNHEY and SVGAGI. CDR3 in amino acids: CATRDRYTDTQYF.

The chain combines TRBV27 with TRBJ2-3; absent DNA, TCRdb's TRBD2 call cannot be checked. This CDR3 is built from 19 residues. Germline V gives CDR1 MNHEY, CDR2 SMNVEV (reference sequence). The CDR3: CASNRKLAGGIASTDTQYF.

Considering frequency, this clonotype is large. The chain combines TRBV5-1 with TRBJ2-2; TCRdb returns TRBD2, unconfirmable since there is no DNA. CDR3 length: 14 residues. CDR1 SGHRS and CDR2 YFSETQ come from the germline V gene. Here the CDR3 reads CASSPPRLAGELFF.

This clonotype is classed as large by frequency. V usage is TRBV12-3 or TRBV12-4 and J usage is TRBJ2-7; TCRdb's D call of TRBD1 is untestable without DNA. This CDR3 comprises 14 residues. CDR3 in amino acids: CASSLMAGQYEQYF.

This chain joins TRBV30 and TRBJ1-1. CDR3 length equals 12 residues. In germline, CDR1 is GTSNPN, CDR2 SVGIG (reference sequence). CDR3 sequence: CAWSMSNTEAFF.

The CDR3 here is CAWSETVGSAHQPQHF. The rearrangement joins TRBV30 to TRBJ1-5. CDR1 and CDR2 (germline): GTSNPN, SVGIG (reference sequence). The CDR3 runs 16 residues.

J is TRBJ1-5 and V is TRBV18. The CDR3 is 12 residues long. Germline V lookup: CDR1 KGHSH, CDR2 LQKENI. CDR3 sequence: CASSTANQPQHF. Based on the CDR3 plus reference TRBV18 and TRBJ1-5, the full variable domain is NAGVMQNPRHLVRRRGQEARLRCSPMKGHSHVYWYRQLPEEGLKFMVYLQKENIIDESGMPKERFSAEFPKEGPSILRIQQVVRGDSAAYFCASSTANQPQHFGDGTRLSIL.

Its frequency marks this clonotype as large. This chain connects TRBV29-1 to TRBJ2-5; TCRdb's assignment of TRBD1 cannot be checked, as there is no DNA. The CDR3 spans 16 residues. Germline-derived CDR1 and CDR2 are SQVTM and ANQGSEA. The CDR3 sequence: CSVEGRFPGTQETQYF.

The V gene is TRBV30, the J gene TRBJ2-5. The CDR3 extends over 12 amino acids. Per germline, CDR1 GTSNPN and CDR2 SVGIG (reference sequence). The CDR3 is CAWSRQVGTQYF.

The V and J genes are TRBV6-5 and TRBJ1-5; TCRdb's D call, TRBD1, is unchecked because there is no DNA. The CDR3 runs to 14 residues. The germline V gene has CDR1 MNHEY and CDR2 SVGAGI. CDR3: CASSSGQGNQPQHF.

This chain connects TRBV12-3 or TRBV12-4 to TRBJ2-4. This CDR3 region has 12 residues. CDR3 region: CASSLETNIQYF.

The chain links TRBV27 to TRBJ2-5; TCRdb designates TRBD2, a call that cannot be tested without DNA. This CDR3 is 15 amino acids long. CDR1 MNHEY and CDR2 SMNVEV come from the germline V gene (reference sequence). Here the CDR3 reads CASSLGLADQEAQYF.

J is TRBJ2-1 and V is TRBV18; absent DNA, TCRdb's TRBD2 call cannot be checked. Germline-derived CDR1 and CDR2 are KGHSH and LQKENI. The CDR3 is made up of 14 amino acids. CDR3 loop: CASSPASGEREQFF.

Measured by frequency, this clonotype is large. The chain carries TRBV6-5 and TRBJ2-5. The CDR3 is 14 amino acids. Germline CDR1 is MNHEY and CDR2 is SVGAGI. The chain's CDR3 is CASSYSGVEGDKYF.

By frequency, this clonotype is medium-sized. The J gene is TRBJ2-7, the V gene TRBV29-1; TCRdb proposes TRBD2, but this gene call is untestable without DNA. Per germline, CDR1 SQVTM and CDR2 ANQGSEA. The CDR3 length is 14 residues. The CDR3 spells CSVRLAGRSGEQYF.

This clonotype registers medium-sized by frequency. The genes are TRBV6-5 and TRBJ2-3; TCRdb's assignment of TRBD2 cannot be checked, as there is no DNA. Germline assignment: CDR1 MNHEY and CDR2 SVGAGI. The CDR3 has 15 residues. The chain's CDR3 is CASSYGAGGIDTQYF.

The chain has TRBV10-3 and TRBJ2-1; TCRdb's assignment of TRBD1 cannot be checked, as there is no DNA. CDR3 size: 12 residues. Germline assignment: CDR1 ENHRY and CDR2 SYGVKD. The CDR3 region is CAISGQGPEQFF.

This clonotype registers medium-sized by frequency. The rearrangement uses TRBV29-1 and TRBJ2-1; the TCRdb call, TRBD2, lacks DNA for checking. Looked up from germline, CDR1 is SQVTM and CDR2 is ANQGSEA. The CDR3 covers 14 residues. The CDR3 region is CSVGGGLDRNEQFF.

The chain joins TRBV6-5 to TRBJ2-1; the D call from TCRdb, TRBD2, cannot be confirmed without DNA. CDR3 length: 19 residues. CDR1 is MNHEY, CDR2 SVGAGI, per germline. The CDR3 spells CASSGPGLAGGKSYNEQFF.

This chain links TRBV27 with TRBJ1-5; TCRdb returns TRBD1, unconfirmable since there is no DNA. The CDR3 contains 15 residues. CDR1 is MNHEY and CDR2 is SMNVEV in the germline V gene (reference sequence). CDR3 amino acids: CASSFRGAGNQPQHF.